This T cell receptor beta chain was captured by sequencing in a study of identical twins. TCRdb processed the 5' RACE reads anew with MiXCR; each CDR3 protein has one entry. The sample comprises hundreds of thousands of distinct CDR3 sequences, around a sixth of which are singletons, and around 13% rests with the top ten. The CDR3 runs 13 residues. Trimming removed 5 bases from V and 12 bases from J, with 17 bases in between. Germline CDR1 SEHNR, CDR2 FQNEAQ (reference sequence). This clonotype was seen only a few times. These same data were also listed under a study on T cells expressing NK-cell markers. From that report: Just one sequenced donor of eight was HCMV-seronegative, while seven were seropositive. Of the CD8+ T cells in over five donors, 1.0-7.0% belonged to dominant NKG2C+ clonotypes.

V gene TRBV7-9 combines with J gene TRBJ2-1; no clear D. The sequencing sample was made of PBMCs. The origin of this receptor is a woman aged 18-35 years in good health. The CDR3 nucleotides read TGTGCCAGCAGCCCCCCCGATGCAGAGCGGCAGTTCTTC. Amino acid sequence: CASSPPDAERQFF.